One and the same sample provided the 17 T cell receptor beta chains below, sequenced in a study of cytotoxic CD8 clonotypes in ibrutinib-treated CLL. Method: immunoSEQ multiplex PCR; TCRdb's copy keeps in-frame clones and lacks some. The data contain around 140,000 clones, 70% to 80% of them seen just once; the ten biggest clones take up under 35%. The sequences come from PBMCs, collected after 12 months of ibrutinib treatment. The receptor source for this set is a human donor with chronic lymphocytic leukemia.

The CDR3 here is CASSYRRQGVNEQFF. Here the CDR3 DNA reads TGTGCCAGCAGTTACCGACGACAGGGAGTAAATGAGCAGTTCTTC. The chain is built from TRBV6-5 and TRBJ2-1, with TRBD1 matching 7 bases. Germline trimming cut 2 bases from V and 7 bases from J; bases unmatched to any gene: 8. The CDR3 sequence is 15 residues long. Per the germline V gene, CDR1 is MNHEY and CDR2 is SVGAGI.

The chain carries TRBV5-1 and TRBJ2-7, with TRBD2 matching 13 bases. Trimming removed 0 bases from V and 7 bases from J; junction bases left unmatched: 4. This CDR3 has 15 residues. In germline, CDR1 is SGHRS, CDR2 YFSETQ. The CDR3 nucleotides read TGCGCCAGCAGCTTGGAACTAGCGGGAGGGAGTGAGCAGTACTTC. Translating it yields CASSLELAGGSEQYF.

This clone was seen only once. V and J are TRBV6-5 and TRBJ2-5; 8 bases align to TRBD2. Trimming took 2 bases from V and 4 from J; bases not matched to a gene: 3. This CDR3 comprises 14 residues. From germline, CDR1 is MNHEY and CDR2 SVGAGI. CDR3 sequence: CASSYAGGGETQYF. The CDR3 DNA is TGTGCCAGCAGTTACGCGGGAGGAGGAGAGACCCAGTACTTC.

The rearrangement links TRBV14 to TRBJ1-1; D is possibly TRBD1 (6 bases). This CDR3 has 13 amino acids. Per the germline V gene, CDR1 is SGHDN and CDR2 is FVKESK. V was clipped by 3 bases and J by 1 base, with 6 bases between them. CDR3 region: CASSQDRNTEAFF. In DNA, the CDR3 is TGTGCCAGCAGCCAGGACAGGAACACTGAAGCTTTCTTT.

The V and J genes are TRBV18 and TRBJ2-3; weak D call: TRBD1 (6 bases). CDR1 is KGHSH, CDR2 LQKENI, per germline. The CDR3 covers 16 residues. V gave up 1 base and J gave up 1 base, with 12 bases separating them. The CDR3 protein is CASSPQNRVGTDTQYF. CDR3 bases: TGTGCCAGCTCACCACAGAACAGGGTCGGCACAGATACGCAGTATTTT.

This clone turned up a few times. CDR3 bases: TGTGCCAGTTCCGAGGGGGTGAACCAAGAGACCCAGTACTTC. Translated: CASSEGVNQETQYF. The chain joins TRBV19 to TRBJ2-5, with a possible D match to TRBD1 (6 bases). In germline, CDR1 is LNHDA, CDR2 SQIVND (reference sequence). Deletions cut 8 bases from V and 0 bases from J, with 13 bases between. CDR3 length equals 14 residues.

This clone was counted ten times or more. The chain is built from TRBV11-2 and TRBJ2-7; D gene unclear. This CDR3 comprises 16 residues. Trimming cost V 1 base and J 0 bases, with 13 bases left between them. From germline, CDR1 is SGHAT and CDR2 FQNNGV. CDR3: CASSLVGQPSSYEQYF. CDR3 DNA sequence: TGTGCCAGCAGCTTAGTCGGTCAGCCGAGCTCCTACGAGCAGTACTTC.

The chain employs TRBV11-2 and TRBJ1-2; D is ambiguous. CDR1 and CDR2 (germline): SGHAT, FQNNGV. Trimming took 1 base from V and 5 from J, leaving 17 bases between them. The CDR3 consists of 16 residues. CDR3 sequence reads: CASSLVSGEEAYGYTF. The CDR3 DNA is TGTGCCAGCAGCTTAGTCTCCGGCGAAGAAGCTTATGGCTACACCTTC.

This clone was counted at least ten times. The V gene is TRBV5-1, the J gene TRBJ1-1; unclear D gene. CDR1 SGHRS and CDR2 YFSETQ come from the germline V gene. The V end lost 5 bases, the J end lost 2 bases, and 7 bases lay between the germline ends. The CDR3 contains 12 residues. This CDR3 reads CASRRGNTEAFF. The CDR3 DNA sequence: TGCGCCAGCAGGCGGGGTAACACTGAAGCTTTCTTT. The variable domain in full, completed from reference TRBV5-1 and TRBJ1-1, reads KAGVTQTPRYLIKTRGQQVTLSCSPISGHRSVSWYQQTPGQGLQFLFEYFSETQRNKGNFPGRFSGRQFSNSRSEMNVSTLELGDSALYLCASRRGNTEAFFGQGTRLTVV.

The chain is built from TRBV27 and TRBJ2-7; unclear D gene. Trimming left V 0 bases short and J 0 bases short, with 6 bases between. Germline values: CDR1 MNHEY, CDR2 SMNVEV (reference sequence). The CDR3 has 14 residues. CDR3 sequence (DNA): TGTGCCAGCAGTTTATCGTCCAGCTCCTACGAGCAGTACTTC. This sequence encodes CASSLSSSSYEQYF.

The chain recombines TRBV7-9 with TRBJ2-1; 8 nucleotides agree with TRBD1. The CDR3 is made up of 15 amino acids. Germline loops: CDR1 SEHNR, CDR2 FQNEAQ (reference sequence). V lost 3 bases, J lost 7 bases, and 8 bases stayed unmatched. The CDR3 loop reads CASSFSQGARNEQFF. In DNA, the CDR3 is TGTGCCAGCAGCTTCTCCCAGGGGGCGAGGAATGAGCAGTTCTTC.

The genes are TRBV18 and TRBJ2-3; D tentatively fits TRBD1 or TRBD2 (5 bases each). The ends were cut back, 2 bases at V and 2 bases at J, with 14 bases in the middle. There are 16 residues in the CDR3. The germline CDR1 and CDR2 sequences are KGHSH and LQKENI. The CDR3 sequence: CASSPVRGSLTDTQYF. CDR3 sequence (DNA): TGTGCCAGCTCACCAGTGAGGGGATCCCTCACAGATACGCAGTATTTT.

This sequence joins TRBV28 and TRBJ2-7, with D perhaps TRBD1 (6 bases). The CDR3 has 14 residues. V shed 4 bases and J shed 0 bases, with 10 bases lying between them. Per the germline V gene, CDR1 is MDHEN and CDR2 is SYDVKM. The DNA of the CDR3 is TGTGCCAGCAGTTCACAGGGTTCCTCCTACGAGCAGTACTTC. This encodes CASSSQGSSYEQYF.

A few counts support this clone. This chain uses TRBV7-9 with TRBJ1-6, with D possibly TRBD1 on 6 matching bases. V lost 4 bases to trimming and J lost 10 bases, with 17 bases between them. The CDR3 is made up of 15 amino acids. Germline CDR1 reads SEHNR; CDR2 reads FQNEAQ (reference sequence). The CDR3 spells CASSSAAGEESPLHF. The DNA for the CDR3 is TGTGCCAGCAGCTCCGCGGCAGGGGAAGAATCACCCCTCCACTTT.

CDR3 residues: CASSLAGGPAYEQYF. The CDR3 nucleotides are TGTGCCAGCAGCCTAGCGGGAGGGCCGGCCTACGAGCAGTACTTC. V is TRBV7-3 and J is TRBJ2-7, with TRBD2 matching 12 bases. Germline trimming cut 5 bases from V and 2 bases from J; bases unmatched to any gene: 4. The germline V gene encodes CDR1 SGHTA and CDR2 FQGTGA. The CDR3 is 15 residues long.

This clone was seen only a few times. J is TRBJ1-2 and V is TRBV10-3; D is undetermined. The length of the CDR3 is 13 residues. Looked up from germline, CDR1 is ENHRY and CDR2 is SYGVKD. Trimming stripped 6 bases from V and 6 bases from J, with 14 bases between. The CDR3, as DNA: TGTGCCATCAGCCTTATGGACGGAAATGGCTACACCTTC. It specifies CAISLMDGNGYTF.

The chain combines TRBV13 with TRBJ2-1; D possibly corresponds to TRBD1 (5 bases). V shed 0 bases and J shed 10 bases, with 13 bases lying between them. The CDR3 is 14 residues long. Per the germline V gene, CDR1 is PRHDT and CDR2 is FYEKMQ (reference sequence). DNA for the CDR3: TGTGCCAGCAGCTTAGGGGGGCGAAGATCCGAGCAGTTCTTC. It specifies CASSLGGRRSEQFF.